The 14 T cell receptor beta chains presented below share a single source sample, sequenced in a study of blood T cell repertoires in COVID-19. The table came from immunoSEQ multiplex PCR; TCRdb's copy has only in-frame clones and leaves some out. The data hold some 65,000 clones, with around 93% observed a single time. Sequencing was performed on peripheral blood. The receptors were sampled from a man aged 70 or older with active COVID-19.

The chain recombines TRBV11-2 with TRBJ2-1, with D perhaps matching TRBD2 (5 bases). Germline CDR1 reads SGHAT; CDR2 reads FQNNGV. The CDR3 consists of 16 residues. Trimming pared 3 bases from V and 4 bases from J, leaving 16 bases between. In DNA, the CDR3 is TGTGCCAGCAGCTTGCGTCCCGGGGATGGATACAATGAGCAGTTCTTC. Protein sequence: CASSLRPGDGYNEQFF.

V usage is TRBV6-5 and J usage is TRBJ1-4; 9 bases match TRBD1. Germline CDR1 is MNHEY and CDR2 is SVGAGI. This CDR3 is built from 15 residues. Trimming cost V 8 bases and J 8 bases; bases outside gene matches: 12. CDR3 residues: CASPGQGPSGEKLFF. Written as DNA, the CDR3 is TGTGCCAGCCCGGGACAGGGTCCATCGGGGGAAAAACTGTTTTTT.

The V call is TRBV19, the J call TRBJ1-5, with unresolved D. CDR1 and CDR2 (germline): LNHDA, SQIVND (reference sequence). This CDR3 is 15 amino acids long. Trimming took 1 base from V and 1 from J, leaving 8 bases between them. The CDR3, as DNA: TGTGCCAGTAGTATAGCCCCAGTGAGCAATCAGCCCCAGCATTTT. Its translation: CASSIAPVSNQPQHF.

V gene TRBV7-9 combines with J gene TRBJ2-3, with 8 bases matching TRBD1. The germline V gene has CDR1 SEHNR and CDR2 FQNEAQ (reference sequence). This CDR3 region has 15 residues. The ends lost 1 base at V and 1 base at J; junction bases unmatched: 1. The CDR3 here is CASSLGGQGTDTQYF. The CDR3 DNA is TGTGCCAGCAGCTTAGGGGGACAGGGCACAGATACGCAGTATTTT.

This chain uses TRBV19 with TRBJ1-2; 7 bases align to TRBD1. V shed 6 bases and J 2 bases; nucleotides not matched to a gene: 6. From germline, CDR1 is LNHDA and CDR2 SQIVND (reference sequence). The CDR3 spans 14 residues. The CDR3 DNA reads TGTGCCAGTAGAGGGGCAGGGGGAAACTATGGCTACACCTTC. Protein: CASRGAGGNYGYTF.

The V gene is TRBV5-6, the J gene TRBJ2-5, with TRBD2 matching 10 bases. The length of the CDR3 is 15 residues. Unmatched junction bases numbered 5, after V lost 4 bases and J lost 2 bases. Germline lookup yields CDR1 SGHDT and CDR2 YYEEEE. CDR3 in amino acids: CASSPTTSGQETQYF. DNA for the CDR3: TGTGCCAGCAGCCCGACGACTAGCGGGCAAGAGACCCAGTACTTC.

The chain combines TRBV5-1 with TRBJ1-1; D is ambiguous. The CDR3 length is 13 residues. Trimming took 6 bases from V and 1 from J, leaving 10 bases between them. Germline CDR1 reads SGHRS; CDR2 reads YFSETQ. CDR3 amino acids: CASKSNTNTEAFF. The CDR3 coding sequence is TGCGCCAGCAAATCGAACACGAACACTGAAGCTTTCTTT.

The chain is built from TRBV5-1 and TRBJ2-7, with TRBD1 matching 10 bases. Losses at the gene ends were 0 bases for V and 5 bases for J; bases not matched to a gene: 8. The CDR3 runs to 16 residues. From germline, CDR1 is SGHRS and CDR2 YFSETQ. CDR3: CASSLAGGQGIHEQYF. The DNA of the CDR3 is TGCGCCAGCAGCTTGGCGGGGGGACAGGGGATTCACGAGCAGTACTTC.

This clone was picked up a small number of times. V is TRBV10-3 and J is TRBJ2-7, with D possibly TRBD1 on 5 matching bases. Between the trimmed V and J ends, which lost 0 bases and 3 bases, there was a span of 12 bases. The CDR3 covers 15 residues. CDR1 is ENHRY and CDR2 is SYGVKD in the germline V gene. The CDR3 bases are TGTGCCATCAGTGAGTCGGTAGCTCAGGGCTACGAGCAGTACTTC. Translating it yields CAISESVAQGYEQYF.

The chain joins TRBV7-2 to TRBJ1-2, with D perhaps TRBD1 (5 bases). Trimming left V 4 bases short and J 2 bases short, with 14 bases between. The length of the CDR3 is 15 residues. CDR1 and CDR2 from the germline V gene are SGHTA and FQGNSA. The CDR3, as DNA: TGTGCCAGCAGCTCCCCCATCGCAGGGAACTATGGCTACACCTTC. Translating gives CASSSPIAGNYGYTF.

DNA for the CDR3: TGTGCCAGCAGACCCACCCGGGGTAGCGGGGGCCTCAATGAGCAGTTCTTC. Protein sequence: CASRPTRGSGGLNEQFF. V is TRBV28 and J is TRBJ2-1, with TRBD2 matching over 9 bases. Germline V CDR1 and CDR2: MDHEN, SYDVKM. The CDR3 extends over 17 amino acids. V shed 6 bases and J 6 bases; nucleotides not matched to a gene: 15.

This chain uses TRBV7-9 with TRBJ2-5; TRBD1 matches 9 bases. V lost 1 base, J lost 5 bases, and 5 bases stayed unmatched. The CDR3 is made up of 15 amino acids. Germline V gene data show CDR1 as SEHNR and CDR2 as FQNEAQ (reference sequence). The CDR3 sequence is CASSLGQDRGETQYF. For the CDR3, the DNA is TGTGCCAGCAGCTTAGGGCAGGACAGGGGTGAGACCCAGTACTTC. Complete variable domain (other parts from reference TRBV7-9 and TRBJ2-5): DTGVSQNPRHKITKRGQNVTFRCDPISEHNRLYWYRQTLGQGPEFLTYFQNEAQLEKSRLLSDRFSAERPKGSFSTLEIQRTEQGDSAMYLCASSLGQDRGETQYFGPGTRLLVL.

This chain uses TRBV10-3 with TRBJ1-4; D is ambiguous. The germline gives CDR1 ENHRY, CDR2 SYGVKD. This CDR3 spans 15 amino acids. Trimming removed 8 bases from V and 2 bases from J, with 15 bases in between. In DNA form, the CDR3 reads TGTGCCATCGGTGGCGGGGATTCGACTAATGAAAAACTGTTTTTT. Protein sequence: CAIGGGDSTNEKLFF.

The CDR3 DNA follows: TGTGCCAGTAGTGCGCAGACAGGGGGTTATGGCTACACCTTC. Protein: CASSAQTGGYGYTF. This chain links TRBV19 with TRBJ1-2, with TRBD1 matching 9 bases. With 5 bases clipped from V and 5 bases from J, the junction kept 6 bases outside the gene matches. Germline-derived CDR1 and CDR2 are LNHDA and SQIVND (reference sequence). This CDR3 is 14 amino acids long.